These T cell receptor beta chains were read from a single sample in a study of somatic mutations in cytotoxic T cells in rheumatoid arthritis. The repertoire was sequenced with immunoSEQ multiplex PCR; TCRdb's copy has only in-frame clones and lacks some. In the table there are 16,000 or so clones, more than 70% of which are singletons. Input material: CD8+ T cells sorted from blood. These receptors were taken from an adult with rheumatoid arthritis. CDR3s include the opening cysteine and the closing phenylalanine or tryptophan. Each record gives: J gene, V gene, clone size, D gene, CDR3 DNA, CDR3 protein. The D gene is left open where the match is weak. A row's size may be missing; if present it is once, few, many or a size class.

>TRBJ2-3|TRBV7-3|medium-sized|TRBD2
TGTGCCAGCAGCTTAAATCCTAGCGGGAAAGGCGATACAGATACGCAGTATTTT
CASSLNPSGKGDTDTQYF
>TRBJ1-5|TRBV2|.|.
TGTGCCAGCAGGGAAGGATATTATAGCAATCAGCCCCAGCATTTT
CASREGYYSNQPQHF
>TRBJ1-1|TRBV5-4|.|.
TGTGCCAGCAGCTTGGGTCCAGGGAGTTCCGCGAACACTGAAGCTTTCTTT
CASSLGPGSSANTEAFF
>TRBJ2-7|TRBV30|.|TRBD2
TGTGCCAGCAGCCTGGGACTAGCGGTATACGAGCAGTACTTC
CASSLGLAVYEQYF
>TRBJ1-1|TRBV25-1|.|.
TGTGCCAGCAGTGGACCCCGGGGGGTGAACACTGAAGCTTTCTTT
CASSGPRGVNTEAFF
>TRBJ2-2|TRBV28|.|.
TGTGCCAGCAGCCTACCCCCTATAAGGGCTTACACCGGGGAGCTGTTTTTT
CASSLPPIRAYTGELFF
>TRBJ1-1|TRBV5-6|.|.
TGTGCCAGCAGCTACGGTGGCGGTAGAGTTCGGCGGCTGAACACTGAAGCTTTCTTT
CASSYGGGRVRRLNTEAFF
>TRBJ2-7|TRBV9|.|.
TGTGCCAGCAGCGCCGGTGGGGGGTTCCACGAGCAGTACTTC
CASSAGGGFHEQYF
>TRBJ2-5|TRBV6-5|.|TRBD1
TGTGCCAGCAGTTCGTACAGGGGGAGCCAAGAGACCCAGTACTTC
CASSSYRGSQETQYF
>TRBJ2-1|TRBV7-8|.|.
TGTGCCAGCAGCTTAATTGAGGATGAGCAGTTCTTC
CASSLIEDEQFF
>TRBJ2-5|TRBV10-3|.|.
TGTGCCATCAGTGGTCGTGGCGTGGCCCGCCCCGAAGAGACCCAGTACTTC
CAISGRGVARPEETQYF
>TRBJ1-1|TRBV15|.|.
TGTGCCACCAGTGTGGGCACTGAAGCTTTCTTT
CATSVGTEAFF
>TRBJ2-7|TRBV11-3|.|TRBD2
TGTGCCAGCAGCTTAGGTGGGACTAGCGGGGGATACGAGCAGTACTTC
CASSLGGTSGGYEQYF
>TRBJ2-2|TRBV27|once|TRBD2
TGTGCCAGCAGTTTACTAGCGGGTTTTACCGGGGAGCTGTTTTTT
CASSLLAGFTGELFF
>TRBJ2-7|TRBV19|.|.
TGTGCCAGTAGTTCGGCAGTTTTCTACGAGCAGTACTTC
CASSSAVFYEQYF
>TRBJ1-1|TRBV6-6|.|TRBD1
TGTGCCAGCAGTTACTCAGGGACAGGGAGCACTGAAGCTTTCTTT
CASSYSGTGSTEAFF
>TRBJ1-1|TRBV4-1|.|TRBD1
TGCGCCAGCAGCCCCCTAGGGACAGGGAGAGTGAACACTGAAGCTTTCTTT
CASSPLGTGRVNTEAFF
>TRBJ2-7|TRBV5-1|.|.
TGCGCCAGCAGCTTGGGTCCTACGGGCGAGCAGTACTTC
CASSLGPTGEQYF
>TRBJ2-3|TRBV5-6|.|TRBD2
TGTGCCAGCAGCTTGGAAGCGGGGGATACGCAGTATTTT
CASSLEAGDTQYF
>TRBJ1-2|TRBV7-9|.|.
TGTGCCAGCAGCTTGAGACAGGAGGTTAACTATGGCTACACCTTC
CASSLRQEVNYGYTF
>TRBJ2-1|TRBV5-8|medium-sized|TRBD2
TGTGCCAGCAGCTTGGCTAGCGGGAGTTACAATGAGCAGTTCTTC
CASSLASGSYNEQFF
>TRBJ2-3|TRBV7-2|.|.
TGTGCCAGCAGCTGGAGCCGGGACTCTTACACAGATACGCAGTATTTT
CASSWSRDSYTDTQYF
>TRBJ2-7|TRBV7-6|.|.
TGTGCCAGCAGTCCAACAGAAGCCTACGAGCAGTACTTC
CASSPTEAYEQYF
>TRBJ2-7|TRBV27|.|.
TGTGCCAGCAGTTCCCGAGGACAGCACAGCTTACCCTACGAGCAGTACTTC
CASSSRGQHSLPYEQYF
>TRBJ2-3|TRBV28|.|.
TGTGCCAGCAGAGATAGCGGACCTAGCACAGATACGCAGTATTTT
CASRDSGPSTDTQYF
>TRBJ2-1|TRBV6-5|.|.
TGTGCCAGCAGTTATGGACGTGCATTCGCGACAGAGCAGTTCTTC
CASSYGRAFATEQFF
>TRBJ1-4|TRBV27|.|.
TGTGCCAGCAGTTTAGGGGTTGCAACTAATGAAAAACTGTTTTTT
CASSLGVATNEKLFF
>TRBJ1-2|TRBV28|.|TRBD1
TGTGCCAGCAGTTTCAGAGGGGGCCTCTATGGCTACACCTTC
CASSFRGGLYGYTF